This T cell receptor beta chain was documented in a study of T cell changes during pregnancy in multiple sclerosis. With V trimmed by 4 bases and J by 5 bases, 9 bases remained unmatched. Germline V gives CDR1 LNHDA, CDR2 SQIVND (reference sequence). CDR3 length equals 16 residues. The method was immunoSEQ multiplex PCR; TCRdb's version includes in-frame clones alone and lacks a portion of them. The sample has just under 70,000 clones; about 90% are singletons. The sequencing here drew on peripheral blood, taken in the second trimester of pregnancy. This TCR came from a female donor with multiple sclerosis, enrolled in a pregnancy study. V gene TRBV19 combines with J gene TRBJ2-3; 10 positions match TRBD2. The CDR3 spells CASSRLAGGSGDTQYF. In nucleotides, the CDR3 is TGTGCCAGTAGTAGATTAGCGGGGGGAAGCGGAGATACGCAGTATTTT.